One and the same sample provided the 8 T cell receptor beta chains below, sequenced in a study of identical twins (dated by TCRdb to about 2016). The receptor library was made with 5' RACE. The sequencer was an Illumina HiSeq 2000. The raw public data were reprocessed by TCRdb itself: fastp quality trimming at Q25, MiXCR clonotype calling, in-frame beta chains only. Rows with one shared CDR3 protein collapse into an entry with the most common genes and DNA. Within this sample are about 520,000 distinct CDR3 sequences, with under 25% of them counted one time only. Roughly 0.91% of the sample rests with the top ten. The same specimen was also included in a second study, on T cells expressing NK-cell markers.

Sequenced input: CD4+ T cells sorted from blood. The receptor set was obtained from a woman between 18 and 29 years old in good health.

Here the CDR3 reads CASSFRNTGQSYGYTF. CDR3 in DNA: TGTGCCAGCAGCTTTAGAAACACGGGACAGTCCTATGGCTACACCTTC. The chain is built from TRBV5-6 and TRBJ1-2; TRBD1 agrees at 7 bases. This CDR3 contains 16 residues. The germline CDR1 and CDR2 sequences are SGHDT and YYEEEE. J gave up 4 bases and V 2 bases, and 11 bases lay outside the gene matches.

This chain links TRBV6-2 or TRBV6-3 with TRBJ2-7; TRBD2 is a possible D gene (7 bases). The V end lost 2 bases, the J end lost 0 bases, and 20 bases lay between the germline ends. Germline V gene lookup returns CDR1 MNHEY and CDR2 SVGEGT. The CDR3 sequence is 18 residues long. The CDR3: CASSYRAGTHFSSYEQYF. CDR3 in DNA: TGTGCCAGCAGTTACCGAGCGGGGACACACTTCAGCTCCTACGAGCAGTACTTC.

The V gene is TRBV7-9, the J gene TRBJ1-2, with D possibly TRBD1 on 6 matching bases. Germline assignment: CDR1 SEHNR and CDR2 FQNEAQ (reference sequence). The ends were cut back, 1 base at V and 8 bases at J, with 20 bases in the middle. This CDR3 spans 16 amino acids. CDR3 DNA sequence: TGTGCCAGCAGCTTAGTAGGCGGGACAAGGGCGGAAGGCTACACCTTC. Protein sequence: CASSLVGGTRAEGYTF. The whole variable domain, remainder taken from reference TRBV7-9 and TRBJ1-2, is DTGVSQNPRHKITKRGQNVTFRCDPISEHNRLYWYRQTLGQGPEFLTYFQNEAQLEKSRLLSDRFSAERPKGSFSTLEIQRTEQGDSAMYLCASSLVGGTRAEGYTFGSGTRLTVV.

The table lists this clonotype with a few counts. The chain couples TRBV21-1 to TRBJ1-2; the table calls TRBD1, which could not be checked here. TRBV21-1 is classified as a pseudogene. The CDR3 has 12 amino acids. The chain's CDR3 is CASYTGVYGYTF. The CDR3 DNA is TGTGCCAGCTATACAGGAGTCTATGGCTACACCTTC.

At least ten counts were recorded for this clonotype. The chain joins TRBV7-2 to TRBJ2-5, with D possibly being TRBD2 (7 bases). Germline lookup yields CDR1 SGHTA and CDR2 FQGNSA. Trimming cost V 7 bases and J 2 bases, with 11 bases left between them. This CDR3 has 13 amino acids. The DNA for the CDR3 is TGTGCCAGCAAGAGGGGGGGGCAAGAGACCCAGTACTTC. This codes for CASKRGGQETQYF.

This chain uses TRBV5-1 with TRBJ2-7; TRBD1 aligns across 8 bases. The CDR3 length is 14 residues. CDR1 is SGHRS, CDR2 YFSETQ, per germline. The junction had 7 bases not matched to a gene; V was cut back by 4 bases and J by 4 bases. Here the CDR3 reads CASSPQGASYEQYF. CDR3 nucleotides: TGCGCCAGCAGCCCCCAGGGGGCTTCGTACGAGCAGTACTTC. Looking up the rest from reference TRBV5-1 and TRBJ2-7 gives the full variable domain: KAGVTQTPRYLIKTRGQQVTLSCSPISGHRSVSWYQQTPGQGLQFLFEYFSETQRNKGNFPGRFSGRQFSNSRSEMNVSTLELGDSALYLCASSPQGASYEQYFGPGTRLTVT.

J is TRBJ2-7 and V is TRBV9; 7 nucleotides line up with TRBD2. The CDR3 contains 15 residues. Germline CDR1 and CDR2: SGDLS and YYNGEE. V lost 0 bases, J lost 3 bases, and 6 bases stayed unmatched. The CDR3 sequence: CASSVDLAGDYEQYF. CDR3 sequence (DNA): TGTGCCAGCAGCGTAGATCTGGCGGGGGACTACGAGCAGTACTTC. Complete variable domain (other parts from reference TRBV9 and TRBJ2-7): DSGVTQTPKHLITATGQRVTLRCSPRSGDLSVYWYQQSLDQGLQFLIQYYNGEERAKGNILERFSAQQFPDLHSELNLSSLELGDSALYFCASSVDLAGDYEQYFGPGTRLTVT.

The chain links TRBV12-3 or TRBV12-4 to TRBJ2-5, with TRBD2 matching 10 bases. V lost 7 bases, J lost 6 bases, and 14 bases stayed unmatched. The CDR3 covers 16 residues. The CDR3: CASTNSLAGVSKTQYF. The CDR3 coding sequence is TGTGCCAGCACCAACAGCCTAGCGGGAGTGTCAAAGACCCAGTACTTC.